Listed below are T cell receptor beta chains from one sample, sequenced in a study of blood T cell repertoires in COVID-19. TCRdb's copy holds only in-frame clones and misses some; the assay was immunoSEQ multiplex PCR. Of under 15,000 clones in the sample, 65% to 90% were seen once. Sequencing input: peripheral blood. Receptor source: a man aged 40-49 years with active or convalescent COVID-19. Both conserved end residues are part of each CDR3. The order of the fields is J gene, V gene, D gene, clone size, CDR3 protein, CDR3 DNA. The D gene is left open where the match is weak. Rows may omit the clone size; those that give it use once, few, many or a size class.

j_call: TRBJ1-2
v_call: TRBV6-5
d_call: NA
clone_size: NA
cdr3_aa: CASRTGIGYGYTF
cdr3_nt: TGTGCCAGCAGGACAGGAATCGGATATGGCTACACCTTC

j_call: TRBJ2-5
v_call: TRBV6-5
d_call: NA
clone_size: NA
cdr3_aa: CASSFSGNPEETQYF
cdr3_nt: TGTGCCAGCTCATTTTCCGGGAACCCCGAAGAGACCCAGTACTTC

j_call: TRBJ1-2
v_call: TRBV5-1
d_call: NA
clone_size: NA
cdr3_aa: CASSPTGGNYGYTF
cdr3_nt: TGCGCCAGCAGCCCTACGGGGGGCAACTATGGCTACACCTTC

j_call: TRBJ2-4
v_call: TRBV18
d_call: TRBD2
clone_size: NA
cdr3_aa: CASSPPAGGINIQYF
cdr3_nt: TGTGCCAGCTCACCACCGGCGGGGGGGATAAACATTCAGTACTTC

j_call: TRBJ2-1
v_call: TRBV14
d_call: TRBD1
clone_size: NA
cdr3_aa: CASSQVGTGVYNEQFF
cdr3_nt: TGTGCCAGCAGCCAAGTTGGGACAGGGGTATACAATGAGCAGTTCTTC

j_call: TRBJ2-1
v_call: TRBV7-3
d_call: TRBD2
clone_size: medium-sized
cdr3_aa: CASSQVAGGLNEQFF
cdr3_nt: TGTGCCAGCAGCCAAGTAGCGGGGGGTCTCAATGAGCAGTTCTTC

j_call: TRBJ2-1
v_call: TRBV2
d_call: NA
clone_size: NA
cdr3_aa: CASSEEAAYNEQFF
cdr3_nt: TGTGCCAGCAGTGAAGAGGCGGCCTACAATGAGCAGTTCTTC

j_call: TRBJ1-5
v_call: TRBV30
d_call: NA
clone_size: NA
cdr3_aa: CAWGRGGGNQPQHF
cdr3_nt: TGTGCCTGGGGGAGGGGGGGTGGCAATCAGCCCCAGCATTTT

j_call: TRBJ2-1
v_call: TRBV19
d_call: NA
clone_size: NA
cdr3_aa: CASSMGGSYNEQFF
cdr3_nt: TGTGCCAGTAGTATGGGGGGCTCCTACAATGAGCAGTTCTTC

j_call: TRBJ2-7
v_call: TRBV6-5
d_call: TRBD1
clone_size: NA
cdr3_aa: CASSYSRQGSYEQYF
cdr3_nt: TGTGCCAGCAGTTACTCACGACAGGGCTCCTACGAGCAGTACTTC

j_call: TRBJ2-7
v_call: TRBV6-5
d_call: NA
clone_size: NA
cdr3_aa: CASSPTQGGEQYF
cdr3_nt: TGTGCCAGCAGCCCCACCCAGGGCGGAGAGCAGTACTTC

j_call: TRBJ2-2
v_call: TRBV7-6
d_call: NA
clone_size: NA
cdr3_aa: CASSFRQENTGELFF
cdr3_nt: TGTGCCAGCAGCTTCCGACAGGAGAACACCGGGGAGCTGTTTTTT

j_call: TRBJ2-7
v_call: TRBV15
d_call: TRBD1
clone_size: NA
cdr3_aa: CATSGHRQGLGGSYEQYF
cdr3_nt: TGTGCCACCAGCGGACACAGACAGGGCTTGGGTGGGTCCTACGAGCAGTACTTC

j_call: TRBJ1-6
v_call: TRBV7-9
d_call: NA
clone_size: NA
cdr3_aa: CASSLWGEPDSPLHF
cdr3_nt: TGTGCCAGCAGCTTATGGGGGGAGCCAGACTCACCCCTCCACTTT

j_call: TRBJ2-2
v_call: TRBV15
d_call: NA
clone_size: NA
cdr3_aa: CATSREGHSGGELFF
cdr3_nt: TGTGCCACCAGCAGAGAGGGGCACTCGGGCGGGGAGCTGTTTTTT

j_call: TRBJ2-3
v_call: TRBV4-1
d_call: TRBD2
clone_size: NA
cdr3_aa: CASSQAEREGTQYF
cdr3_nt: TGCGCCAGCAGCCAAGCGGAGCGGGAGGGGACGCAGTATTTT

j_call: TRBJ1-6
v_call: TRBV6-5
d_call: TRBD1
clone_size: NA
cdr3_aa: CASSSDRVGSPLHF
cdr3_nt: TGTGCCAGCAGTTCGGACAGGGTGGGCTCACCCCTCCACTTT

j_call: TRBJ1-4
v_call: TRBV19
d_call: TRBD1
clone_size: NA
cdr3_aa: CASRRTGGDEKLFF
cdr3_nt: TGTGCCAGTAGGAGGACAGGAGGGGATGAAAAACTGTTTTTT